The 11 T cell receptor beta chains in this list originate from one sample, sequenced in a study of low-dose radiotherapy and immunotherapy resistance in tumors. With TRAV- and TRBV-specific primers, first-strand cDNA was made, covering the alpha and beta chains. Both a constant-region primer and a V-primer adapter served to amplify TCRs across 15 to 20 PCR cycles. Each CDR3 protein gets one entry after TCRdb re-called the reads with MiXCR. The data hold roughly 11,000 distinct CDR3 sequences, with more than 55% observed a single time. Receptor source: a human donor with advanced metastatic prostate, ovarian, gallbladder or colorectal cancer (not recorded which). This table probably holds off-target reads from a library built for another chain.

The chain has TRBV7-2 and TRBJ1-2; TRBD1 aligns across 8 bases. V was pared by 1 base and J by 4 bases, with 8 bases of the junction left unmatched. The CDR3 sequence is 16 residues long. Per the germline V gene, CDR1 is SGHTA and CDR2 is FQGNSA. The CDR3 here is CASSLVLRGRAYGYTF. DNA for the CDR3: TGTGCCAGCAGCTTAGTTCTCAGGGGGCGCGCCTATGGCTACACCTTC.

The genes are TRBV30 and TRBJ1-1, with no clear D. This CDR3 region has 13 residues. Trimming shortened V by 2 bases and J by 1 base, and 8 bases separated the two germline ends. CDR1 GTSNPN and CDR2 SVGIG come from the germline V gene (reference sequence). The CDR3 region has the DNA TGTGCCTGGAGTAGGGCAGGGAACACTGAAGCTTTCTTT. Encoded protein: CAWSRAGNTEAFF. Using reference TRBV30 and TRBJ1-1 for the parts outside the CDR3, the full variable domain is SQTIHQWPATLVQPVGSPLSLECTVEGTSNPNLYWYRQAAGRGLQLLFYSVGIGQISSEVPQNLSASRPQDRQFILSSKKLLLSDSGFYLCAWSRAGNTEAFFGQGTRLTVV.

The V gene is TRBV11-1, the J gene TRBJ2-1, with TRBD2 matching 13 bases. Germline CDR1 reads SGHAT; CDR2 reads FQDESV (reference sequence). This CDR3 spans 15 amino acids. V lost 5 bases, J lost 11 bases, and 9 bases stayed unmatched. Written as DNA, the CDR3 is TGTGCCAGCAGCGCCGGGACTAGCGGGGACGCGCAGCAGTTCTTC. The encoded protein is CASSAGTSGDAQQFF.

This chain uses TRBV19 with TRBJ2-5, with 9 bases identical to TRBD1. CDR1 is LNHDA, CDR2 SQIVND, per germline (reference sequence). The CDR3 consists of 14 residues. With V trimmed by 3 bases and J by 4 bases, 3 bases remained unmatched. The CDR3: CASSILTGGETQYF. CDR3 DNA: TGTGCCAGTAGTATTTTGACAGGGGGAGAGACCCAGTACTTC.

The chain employs TRBV28 and TRBJ2-7; possibly TRBD1 for D (7 bases). V shed 6 bases and J shed 0 bases, with 15 bases lying between them. CDR1 MDHEN and CDR2 SYDVKM come from the germline V gene. This CDR3 contains 15 residues. This chain's CDR3 is CASRRDSRSSYEQYF. The CDR3 coding sequence is TGTGCCAGCAGGCGGGACAGTAGGAGCTCCTACGAGCAGTACTTC.

This rearrangement joins TRBV5-4 to TRBJ2-3; the match to TRBD2 covers 12 bases. Germline CDR1 SGHNT, CDR2 YYREEE (reference sequence). The junction had 6 bases not matched to a gene; V was cut back by 0 bases and J by 4 bases. The CDR3 runs to 17 residues. The CDR3, as DNA: TGTGCCAGCAGCTTGGAGACTAGCGGGAGTGGGGCAGATACGCAGTATTTT. Translated: CASSLETSGSGADTQYF.

CDR3 in amino acids: CASSLPGQNYEQYF. The CDR3 DNA sequence: TGCGCCAGCAGCTTACCGGGACAGAATTACGAGCAGTACTTC. This chain uses TRBV5-1 with TRBJ2-7, with 7 bases lining up with TRBD1. In germline, CDR1 is SGHRS, CDR2 YFSETQ. This CDR3 has 14 amino acids. The ends lost 2 bases at V and 4 bases at J; junction bases unmatched: 6.

This sequence joins TRBV15 and TRBJ2-7, with D perhaps matching TRBD1 or TRBD2 (6 bases each). Germline CDR1 is LNHNV and CDR2 is YYDKDF (reference sequence). The CDR3 consists of 16 residues. Trimming left V 0 bases short and J 2 bases short, with 14 bases between. This CDR3 is CATSRDRGPGTYEQYF. CDR3 coding DNA: TGTGCCACCAGCAGAGATCGGGGGCCCGGCACCTACGAGCAGTACTTC.

The CDR3 reads CASSEARGGLYGYTF. For the CDR3, the DNA is TGTGCCAGCAGTGAAGCGCGAGGAGGCCTCTATGGCTACACCTTC. The chain employs TRBV2 and TRBJ1-2, with unresolved D. V gave up 0 bases and J gave up 4 bases, with 12 bases separating them. Germline V gene lookup returns CDR1 SNHLY and CDR2 FYNNEI. The CDR3 totals 15 residues.

This chain connects TRBV5-1 to TRBJ2-7; TRBD2 is a possible D gene (6 bases). The length of the CDR3 is 15 residues. The ends were cut back, 4 bases at V and 0 bases at J, with 14 bases in the middle. Germline CDR1 SGHRS, CDR2 YFSETQ. CDR3 DNA: TGCGCCAGCAGCCCCGGGACTCACAGCTCCTACGAGCAGTACTTC. Encoded protein: CASSPGTHSSYEQYF.

The chain uses TRBV6-1 and TRBJ2-1; TRBD2 aligns across 8 bases. The V gene end was trimmed by 3 bases and the J gene end by 13 bases; junction bases not matched to a gene: 14. The CDR3 extends over 15 amino acids. Germline V gives CDR1 MNHNS, CDR2 SASEGT. The DNA of the CDR3 is TGTGCCAGCAGTGATCGGGGGGGGGGCCGAGGCTTACAGTTCTTC. Translation: CASSDRGGGRGLQFF.